This TCR beta chain appears in the sequencing data of a study of blood T cells in healthy people across ages. Overall study findings and caveats: A greater number of naive CD4+ cells and higher diversity distinguished long-lived donors from aged donors. The study found TCR beta diversity correlated strongly with naive T cell percentage.

Germline lookup yields CDR1 SQVTM and CDR2 ANQGSEA. J was trimmed by 0 bases and V by 2 bases; bases with no gene match: 4. This CDR3 spans 15 amino acids. A second PCR, run for roughly 7 to 12 cycles, used a sample-barcoded 5' primer plus a J-beta primer mix. Every cDNA molecule carried a tag from a template-switch adaptor bearing 12 random nucleotides. TCRdb called the 5' RACE reads again in MiXCR, with one record for every CDR3 protein. The sample records hundreds of thousands of distinct CDR3 sequences, 40% to 45% being singletons. This clonotype was counted once. Its antigen is currently unknown. Sequenced: blood. The chain has TRBV29-1 and TRBJ2-7; 10 positions match TRBD2. The clonotype comes from a man of 80 years or more in good health. Here the CDR3 reads CSVEMVAGGSYEQYF. Here the CDR3 DNA reads TGCAGCGTTGAAATGGTAGCGGGGGGCTCCTACGAGCAGTACTTC.